The T cell receptor beta chain under discussion was sequenced for a study of OX40 agonist ivuxolimab in advanced cancers. Sequencing used immunoSEQ multiplex PCR; TCRdb keeps in-frame clones, though not all of them. The sample has more than 60,000 clones; more than 85% are singletons. The receptor was isolated from an adult with an advanced solid tumor such as melanoma, head and neck, liver or kidney cancer. This material consisted of CD4+ or CD8+ T cells sorted from blood, taken in a trial of the OX40 agonist ivuxolimab.

CDR3 sequence (DNA): TGCGCCAGCAGCCAAGATAGTACAGGGAGGTTCGGGGCCAACGTCCTGACTTTC. Residues: CASSQDSTGRFGANVLTF. This rearrangement joins TRBV4-1 to TRBJ2-6, with D possibly being TRBD1 or TRBD2 (6 bases each). The germline CDR1 and CDR2 sequences are MGHRA and YSYEKL. Trimming cost V 0 bases and J 4 bases, with 16 bases left between them. The CDR3 is 18 residues long.